Below are 29 T cell receptor beta chains sequenced from a single sample in a study of cytomegalovirus exposure and HLA in healthy donors. TCRdb keeps only in-frame clones here, not all; method: immunoSEQ multiplex PCR. The repertoire holds 100,000 to 150,000 clones, with 85% to 90% as singletons. Source material: PBMCs. The origin of the receptors is a woman between 18 and 30 years old in good health and CMV-seronegative.

The chain employs TRBV18 and TRBJ1-5; D unresolved. Germline V gene sequence: CDR1 KGHSH, CDR2 LQKENI. With 2 bases removed from V and 5 bases from J, the gap between germline ends came to 10 bases. CDR3 length: 14 amino acids. The CDR3: CASSPDRTYQPQHF. Here the CDR3 DNA reads TGTGCCAGCTCACCAGATAGAACGTATCAGCCCCAGCATTTT.

J is TRBJ1-5 and V is TRBV6-1, with 7 bases that match TRBD1. The junction had 13 bases not matched to a gene; V was cut back by 4 bases and J by 7 bases. The CDR3 consists of 16 residues. CDR1 and CDR2 (germline): MNHNS, SASEGT. The CDR3 protein is CASSGRGTARGQPQHF. The CDR3 DNA is TGTGCCAGCAGTGGACGAGGGACAGCTCGGGGGCAGCCCCAGCATTTT.

The CDR3 DNA reads TGTGCCAGCAGTTTTCGGCGGGGGGATCTGGGTGAGCAGTACTTC. Amino acids: CASSFRRGDLGEQYF. This rearrangement joins TRBV28 to TRBJ2-7, with TRBD2 identical over 8 bases. The length of the CDR3 is 15 residues. V shed 3 bases, J shed 7 bases, and the junction held 11 bases outside the gene matches. Germline assignment: CDR1 MDHEN and CDR2 SYDVKM.

V usage is TRBV9 and J usage is TRBJ1-6, with D perhaps matching TRBD1 (5 bases). This CDR3 spans 14 amino acids. In germline, CDR1 is SGDLS, CDR2 YYNGEE. Deletions cut 5 bases from V and 8 bases from J, with 14 bases between. CDR3 DNA sequence: TGTGCCAGCAGAGCCGCAGGGATCGATTCACCCCTCCACTTT. Its protein product is CASRAAGIDSPLHF.

In this sample, this clone turned up a few times. The gene calls are TRBV19 and TRBJ2-5; D possibly corresponds to TRBD2 (5 bases). The V and J ends lost 4 bases and 2 bases respectively, with 17 bases between them. This CDR3 has 16 residues. Germline V gene lookup returns CDR1 LNHDA and CDR2 SQIVND (reference sequence). The CDR3: CASSKHPGGRQETQYF. Written as DNA, the CDR3 is TGTGCCAGTAGTAAGCATCCGGGCGGGCGACAAGAGACCCAGTACTTC.

V gene TRBV30 combines with J gene TRBJ1-3; no reliable D call. The CDR3 runs to 15 residues. Trimming cost V 2 bases and J 0 bases, with 11 bases left between them. Germline CDR1 and CDR2: GTSNPN and SVGIG (reference sequence). The CDR3 reads CAWSRTGNSGNTIYF. Written as DNA, the CDR3 is TGTGCCTGGAGTCGGACGGGAAACTCTGGAAACACCATATATTTT.

This clone was seen only once. The rearrangement joins TRBV2 to TRBJ2-3, with D perhaps matching TRBD1 (5 bases). V shed 6 bases and J shed 2 bases, with 18 bases lying between them. CDR1 is SNHLY and CDR2 is FYNNEI in the germline V gene. This CDR3 is built from 16 residues. The CDR3 loop is CASRVGAYQPTDTQYF. For the CDR3, the DNA is TGTGCCAGCAGGGTTGGGGCATATCAACCCACAGATACGCAGTATTTT.

The chain is built from TRBV14 and TRBJ1-6; D gene unclear. V lost 0 bases, J lost 4 bases, and 4 bases lay in between. In germline, CDR1 is SGHDN, CDR2 FVKESK. The CDR3 totals 14 residues. This CDR3 reads CASSQDQYNSPLHF. CDR3 nucleotide sequence: TGTGCCAGCAGCCAAGACCAGTATAATTCACCCCTCCACTTT. The whole variable domain, filled in from reference TRBV14 and TRBJ1-6, reads EAGVTQFPSHSVIEKGQTVTLRCDPISGHDNLYWYRRVMGKEIKFLLHFVKESKQDESGMPNNRFLAERTGGTYSTLKVQPAELEDSGVYFCASSQDQYNSPLHFGNGTRLTVT.

This chain connects TRBV7-9 to TRBJ1-1; D may be TRBD1 (6 bases). The CDR3 has 13 amino acids. Germline CDR1 SEHNR, CDR2 FQNEAQ (reference sequence). Deletions cut 6 bases from V and 2 bases from J, with 10 bases between. The CDR3 bases are TGTGCCAGCAGGGGACACACTAACACTGAAGCTTTCTTT. Protein: CASRGHTNTEAFF.

This rearrangement joins TRBV29-1 to TRBJ1-3; the D is unclear. CDR3 length equals 12 residues. Between the trimmed V and J ends, which lost 3 bases and 6 bases, there was a span of 9 bases. Germline CDR1 SQVTM, CDR2 ANQGSEA. CDR3 protein: CSVDAGSNTIYF. Here the CDR3 DNA reads TGCAGCGTTGACGCGGGGTCAAACACCATATATTTT.

This chain links TRBV6-4 with TRBJ1-4; 10 bases align to TRBD1. This CDR3 region has 15 residues. The V gene end was trimmed by 3 bases and the J gene end by 3 bases; junction bases not matched to a gene: 1. In germline, CDR1 is MRHNA, CDR2 SNTAGT. The CDR3 spells CASSDGQGANEKLFF. CDR3 nucleotide sequence: TGTGCCAGCAGTGATGGACAGGGGGCTAATGAAAAACTGTTTTTT.

This clone has only a few counts. V gene TRBV30 combines with J gene TRBJ1-4; unclear D gene. This CDR3 has 12 amino acids. Trimming pared 0 bases from V and 8 bases from J, leaving 7 bases between. CDR1 is GTSNPN and CDR2 is SVGIG in the germline V gene (reference sequence). CDR3: CAWSVVGEKLFF. CDR3 nucleotide sequence: TGTGCCTGGAGTGTAGTGGGCGAAAAACTGTTTTTT.

The CDR3 sequence: CASSAGLNTEAFF. The CDR3 nucleotides are TGTGCCAGCAGTGCCGGTTTGAACACTGAAGCTTTCTTT. The chain recombines TRBV2 with TRBJ1-1; D is undetermined. CDR1 SNHLY and CDR2 FYNNEI come from the germline V gene. The CDR3 is made up of 13 amino acids. V was cut by 4 bases and J by 0 bases, with 6 bases left in between.

The J gene is TRBJ1-1, the V gene TRBV19; D is undetermined. CDR1 LNHDA and CDR2 SQIVND come from the germline V gene (reference sequence). Between the trimmed V and J ends, which lost 7 bases and 6 bases, there was a span of 21 bases. The CDR3 totals 15 residues. The CDR3 protein is CASIANRGMRSEAFF. Here the CDR3 DNA reads TGTGCCAGTATCGCCAACCGGGGTATGAGGTCTGAAGCTTTCTTT. The variable domain in full, with the rest retrieved from reference TRBV19 and TRBJ1-1, is DGGITQSPKYLFRKEGQNVTLSCEQNLNHDAMYWYRQDPGQGLRLIYYSQIVNDFQKGDIAEGYSVSREKKESFPLTVTSAQKNPTAFYLCASIANRGMRSEAFFGQGTRLTVV.

The CDR3 DNA reads as TGTGCCAGCAGTGATCCGCAGGACAGTACCCTTTATGGCTACACCTTC. Translation gives CASSDPQDSTLYGYTF. The chain carries TRBV6-4 and TRBJ1-2; maybe TRBD1 (6 bases). Germline V gene lookup returns CDR1 MRHNA and CDR2 SNTAGT. V gave up 3 bases and J gave up 5 bases, with 19 bases separating them. This CDR3 has 16 residues.

The count of this clone is one. The rearrangement joins TRBV19 to TRBJ1-4; 9 bases map to TRBD1. The CDR3 covers 14 residues. Germline V lookup: CDR1 LNHDA, CDR2 SQIVND (reference sequence). The V gene end was trimmed by 6 bases and the J gene end by 10 bases; junction bases not matched to a gene: 9. The CDR3 spells CASRTGTGMGKLFF. CDR3 coding DNA: TGTGCCAGTAGAACCGGGACAGGGATGGGAAAACTGTTTTTT.

The CDR3 nucleotides read TGCGCCACCGCAGTCCCGGGACAACACAATGAGCAGTTCTTC. It encodes CATAVPGQHNEQFF. The rearrangement links TRBV4-1 to TRBJ2-1, with D tentatively TRBD1 (6 bases). This CDR3 contains 14 residues. V lost 10 bases and J lost 5, with 18 bases in between. Germline V gene data show CDR1 as MGHRA and CDR2 as YSYEKL.

J is TRBJ1-1 and V is TRBV30, with D unresolved. The CDR3 consists of 11 residues. V was trimmed by 6 bases and J by 8 bases, leaving 13 bases between them. Germline V lookup: CDR1 GTSNPN, CDR2 SVGIG (reference sequence). The DNA for the CDR3 is TGTGCCTGCGACCGGAGGCGGGAAGCTTTCTTT. Translation: CACDRRREAFF.

In DNA, the CDR3 is TGTGCCAGCAGCTTAGAGTGGCCAGGGGGGCCCCAGCATTTT. Protein: CASSLEWPGGPQHF. The V gene is TRBV7-8, the J gene TRBJ1-5; 7 bases are a match to TRBD1. J was trimmed by 9 bases and V by 1 base; bases with no gene match: 6. The CDR3 consists of 14 residues. CDR1 SGHVS and CDR2 FQNEAQ come from the germline V gene.

This clone appeared once. DNA for the CDR3: TGTGCCAGCAGCAAAGAGACTAACCTCATAACCTACGAGCAGTACTTC. Translated, it gives CASSKETNLITYEQYF. V gene TRBV21-1 combines with J gene TRBJ2-7; TRBD2, the table's D call, was not compared with the DNA. TRBV21-1 corresponds to a pseudogene. The CDR3 sequence is 16 residues long.

This clone was counted once. The V call is TRBV7-9, the J call TRBJ1-1, with TRBD1 matching 9 bases. CDR3 length: 16 amino acids. Germline V lookup: CDR1 SEHNR, CDR2 FQNEAQ (reference sequence). Germline trimming cut 6 bases from V and 5 bases from J; bases unmatched to any gene: 13. CDR3 sequence: CASSRGTGSLRTEAFF. CDR3 coding DNA: TGTGCCAGCAGTCGCGGGACAGGGAGTTTGAGAACTGAAGCTTTCTTT.

The CDR3 sequence is CASSQGQGVTEAFF. CDR3 sequence (DNA): TGTGCCAGCAGCCAGGGACAGGGGGTCACTGAAGCTTTCTTT. The chain combines TRBV13 with TRBJ1-1; 11 nucleotides agree with TRBD1. V was clipped by 5 bases and J by 4 bases; unmatched bases: 3. CDR1 and CDR2 from the germline V gene are PRHDT and FYEKMQ (reference sequence). The CDR3 is 14 residues long.

V gene TRBV7-9 combines with J gene TRBJ1-5; D perhaps matches TRBD1 (6 bases). Germline V gene data show CDR1 as SEHNR and CDR2 as FQNEAQ (reference sequence). Trimming removed 1 base from V and 3 bases from J, with 13 bases in between. The CDR3 is made up of 16 amino acids. CDR3 nucleotide sequence: TGTGCCAGCAGCTTAGGTACAGGGACCTACAATCAGCCCCAGCATTTT. The encoded protein is CASSLGTGTYNQPQHF.

The V and J genes are TRBV30 and TRBJ1-1; 8 positions agree with TRBD1. The V gene's germline CDR1 is GTSNPN and CDR2 SVGIG (reference sequence). This CDR3 is built from 14 residues. Germline trimming cut 2 bases from V and 0 bases from J; bases unmatched to any gene: 2. As DNA, the CDR3 is TGTGCCTGGAGTACAGGGGGACTGAACACTGAAGCTTTCTTT. It translates to CAWSTGGLNTEAFF.

The gene calls are TRBV27 and TRBJ1-1; possible D gene TRBD1, 6 bases. V was clipped by 5 bases and J by 4 bases, with 14 bases between them. CDR3 size: 14 residues. Germline lookup yields CDR1 MNHEY and CDR2 SMNVEV (reference sequence). This chain's CDR3 is CASSPRFRGTEAFF. The CDR3 nucleotides read TGTGCCAGCAGTCCGCGGTTCAGGGGCACTGAAGCTTTCTTT.

This chain connects TRBV7-9 to TRBJ2-7; D is unclear. Deletions cut 5 bases from V and 1 base from J, with 9 bases between. The germline CDR1 and CDR2 sequences are SEHNR and FQNEAQ (reference sequence). This CDR3 spans 13 amino acids. The CDR3 DNA sequence: TGTGCCAGCAGCCCGCCGGTTTCCTACGAGCAGTACTTC. Its protein product is CASSPPVSYEQYF.

The chain combines TRBV9 with TRBJ1-2; no reliable D call. With 0 bases removed from V and 5 bases from J, the gap between germline ends came to 23 bases. Germline CDR1 and CDR2: SGDLS and YYNGEE. This CDR3 spans 18 amino acids. The CDR3 protein is CASSVAPLRQANTYGYTF. The CDR3 DNA reads TGTGCCAGCAGCGTAGCGCCCCTTCGGCAGGCCAATACGTATGGCTACACCTTC. Together with reference TRBV9 and TRBJ1-2, the CDR3 gives the full variable domain: DSGVTQTPKHLITATGQRVTLRCSPRSGDLSVYWYQQSLDQGLQFLIQYYNGEERAKGNILERFSAQQFPDLHSELNLSSLELGDSALYFCASSVAPLRQANTYGYTFGSGTRLTVV.

The J gene is TRBJ2-7, the V gene TRBV18, with TRBD1 matching 8 bases. Trimming took 6 bases from V and 5 from J; bases not matched to a gene: 3. Germline V gene lookup returns CDR1 KGHSH and CDR2 LQKENI. This CDR3 has 12 residues. CDR3 DNA: TGTGCCAGCTCCCAACAGGGGGACGAGCAGTACTTC. Translating it yields CASSQQGDEQYF.

The chain has TRBV7-2 and TRBJ2-7; 9 bases agree with TRBD1. CDR1 and CDR2 (germline): SGHTA, FQGNSA. V lost 5 bases to trimming and J lost 6 bases; unmatched junction nucleotides: 14. CDR3 length equals 16 residues. This CDR3 is CASSDQPGQGLSEQYF. Here the CDR3 DNA reads TGTGCCAGCAGCGATCAGCCGGGACAGGGTCTCTCCGAGCAGTACTTC.